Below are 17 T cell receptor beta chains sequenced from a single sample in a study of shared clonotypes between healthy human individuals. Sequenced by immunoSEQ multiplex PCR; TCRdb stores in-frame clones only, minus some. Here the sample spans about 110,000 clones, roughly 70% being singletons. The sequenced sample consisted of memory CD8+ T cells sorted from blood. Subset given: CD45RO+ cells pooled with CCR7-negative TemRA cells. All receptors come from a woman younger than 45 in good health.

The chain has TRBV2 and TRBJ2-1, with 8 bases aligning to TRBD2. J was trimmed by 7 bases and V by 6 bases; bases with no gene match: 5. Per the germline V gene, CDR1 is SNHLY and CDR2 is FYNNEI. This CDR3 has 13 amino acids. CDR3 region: CASRGGLGNEQFF. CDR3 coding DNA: TGTGCCAGCAGGGGGGGACTAGGGAATGAGCAGTTCTTC.

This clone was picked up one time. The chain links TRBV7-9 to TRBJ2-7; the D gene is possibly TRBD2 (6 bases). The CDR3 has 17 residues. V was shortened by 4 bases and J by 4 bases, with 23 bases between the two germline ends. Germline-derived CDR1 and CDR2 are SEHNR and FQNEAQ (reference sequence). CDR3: CASSSPPHPSESYEQYF. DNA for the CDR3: TGTGCCAGCAGCTCCCCCCCCCATCCTAGCGAAAGTTACGAGCAGTACTTC.

CDR3 amino acids: CASSWTGGLSNTEAFF. Here the CDR3 DNA reads TGTGCCAGCAGTTGGACAGGGGGCCTTTCGAACACTGAAGCTTTCTTT. The chain carries TRBV28 and TRBJ1-1; 11 bases are a match to TRBD1. CDR1 is MDHEN, CDR2 SYDVKM, per germline. V lost 4 bases, J lost 1 base, and 5 bases stayed unmatched. The CDR3 extends over 16 amino acids.

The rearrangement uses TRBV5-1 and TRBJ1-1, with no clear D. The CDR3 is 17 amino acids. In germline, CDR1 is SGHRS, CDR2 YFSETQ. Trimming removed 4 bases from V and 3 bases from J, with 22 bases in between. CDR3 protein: CASSPSHGLSWYTEAFF. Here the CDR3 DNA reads TGCGCCAGCAGCCCCTCTCATGGACTAAGTTGGTACACTGAAGCTTTCTTT.

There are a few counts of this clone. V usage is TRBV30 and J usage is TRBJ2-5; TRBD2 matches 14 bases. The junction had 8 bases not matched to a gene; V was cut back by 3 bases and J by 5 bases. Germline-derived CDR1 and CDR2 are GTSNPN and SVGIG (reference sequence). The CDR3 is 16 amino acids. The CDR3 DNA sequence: TGTGCCTGGAGGACGGGACTAGCGGGAGCCCGGGAGACCCAGTACTTC. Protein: CAWRTGLAGARETQYF.

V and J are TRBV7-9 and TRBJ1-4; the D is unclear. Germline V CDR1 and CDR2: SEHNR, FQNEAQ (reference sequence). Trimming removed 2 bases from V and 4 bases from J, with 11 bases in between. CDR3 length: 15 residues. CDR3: CASSLWRKRNEKLFF. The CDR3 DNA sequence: TGTGCCAGCAGCTTATGGCGGAAACGTAATGAAAAACTGTTTTTT.

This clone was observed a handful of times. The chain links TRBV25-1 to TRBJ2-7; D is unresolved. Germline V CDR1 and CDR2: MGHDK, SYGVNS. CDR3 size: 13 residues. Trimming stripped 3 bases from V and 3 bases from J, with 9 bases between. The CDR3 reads CASSEQGRYEQYF. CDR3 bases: TGTGCCAGCAGTGAGCAAGGGCGCTACGAGCAGTACTTC.

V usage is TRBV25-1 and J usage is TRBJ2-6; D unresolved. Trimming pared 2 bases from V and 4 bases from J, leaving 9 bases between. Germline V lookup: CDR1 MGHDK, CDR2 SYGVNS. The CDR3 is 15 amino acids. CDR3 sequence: CASSERQSGANVLTF. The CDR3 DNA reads TGTGCCAGCAGTGAACGGCAGTCCGGGGCCAACGTCCTGACTTTC.

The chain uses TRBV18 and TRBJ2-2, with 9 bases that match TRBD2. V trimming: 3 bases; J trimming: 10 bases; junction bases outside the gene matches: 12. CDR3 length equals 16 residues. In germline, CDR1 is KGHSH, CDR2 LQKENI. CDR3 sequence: CASSPSPSGLASELFF. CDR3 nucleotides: TGTGCCAGCTCACCTTCACCATCTGGACTAGCGTCGGAGCTGTTTTTT.

The CDR3 sequence: CASSILGQGGYGYTF. For the CDR3, the DNA is TGTGCCAGCAGCATCCTCGGACAGGGCGGCTATGGCTACACCTTC. V and J are TRBV7-4 and TRBJ1-2, with TRBD1 matching over 8 bases. Trimming at V came to 5 bases and at J to 4 bases, leaving 9 bases not matched to a gene. This CDR3 has 15 residues. Germline V lookup: CDR1 SGHVT, CDR2 SQSDAQ.

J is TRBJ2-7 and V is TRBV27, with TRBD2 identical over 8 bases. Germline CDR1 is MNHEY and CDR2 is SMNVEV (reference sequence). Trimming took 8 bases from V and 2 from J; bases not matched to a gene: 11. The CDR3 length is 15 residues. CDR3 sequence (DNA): TGTGCCAGCGGATTAGCGGGAACGGGGCCCTACGAGCAGTACTTC. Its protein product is CASGLAGTGPYEQYF.

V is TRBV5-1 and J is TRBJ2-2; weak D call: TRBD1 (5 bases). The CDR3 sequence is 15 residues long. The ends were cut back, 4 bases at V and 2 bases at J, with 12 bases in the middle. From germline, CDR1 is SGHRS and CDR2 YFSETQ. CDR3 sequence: CASSNYRSNTGELFF. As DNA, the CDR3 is TGCGCCAGCAGCAATTACAGGTCCAACACCGGGGAGCTGTTTTTT.

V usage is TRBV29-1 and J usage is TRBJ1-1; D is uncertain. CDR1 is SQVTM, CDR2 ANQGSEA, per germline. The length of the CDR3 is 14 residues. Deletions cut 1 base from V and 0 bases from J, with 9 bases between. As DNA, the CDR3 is TGCAGCGTTGAAGGGGCAAACATGAACACTGAAGCTTTCTTT. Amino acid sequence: CSVEGANMNTEAFF.

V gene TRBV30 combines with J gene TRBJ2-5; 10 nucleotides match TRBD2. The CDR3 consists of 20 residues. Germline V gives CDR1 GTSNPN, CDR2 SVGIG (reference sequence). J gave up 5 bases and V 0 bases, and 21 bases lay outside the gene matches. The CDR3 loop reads CAWSVPLGRELAGGAETQYF. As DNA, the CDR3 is TGTGCCTGGAGTGTACCCCTGGGGAGGGAGTTAGCGGGAGGCGCGGAGACCCAGTACTTC.

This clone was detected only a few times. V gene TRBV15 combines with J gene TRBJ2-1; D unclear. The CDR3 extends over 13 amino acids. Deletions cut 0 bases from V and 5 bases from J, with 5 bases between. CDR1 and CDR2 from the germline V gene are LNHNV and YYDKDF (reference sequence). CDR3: CATSRDLDNEQFF. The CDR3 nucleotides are TGTGCCACCAGCAGAGACCTGGACAATGAGCAGTTCTTC.

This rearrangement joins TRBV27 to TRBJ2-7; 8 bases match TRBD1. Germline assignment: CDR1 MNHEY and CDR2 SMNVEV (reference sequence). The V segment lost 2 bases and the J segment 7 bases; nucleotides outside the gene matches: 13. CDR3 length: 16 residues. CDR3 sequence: CASSLRTGSFGGEQYF. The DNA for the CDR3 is TGTGCCAGCAGTTTACGGACAGGGTCATTTGGGGGGGAGCAGTACTTC.

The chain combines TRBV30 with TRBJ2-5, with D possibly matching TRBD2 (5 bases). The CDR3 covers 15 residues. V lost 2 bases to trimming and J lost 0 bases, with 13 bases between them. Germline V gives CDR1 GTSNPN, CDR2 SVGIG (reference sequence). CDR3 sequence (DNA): TGTGCCTGGAGTTGGAGGTATTTGTACCAAGAGACCCAGTACTTC. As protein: CAWSWRYLYQETQYF.